This entry is about one TCR beta chain. What it binds is not known. PCR employed 60 Vbeta and 13 Jbeta primers. Generated by immunoSEQ multiplex PCR, the TCRdb table keeps only in-frame clones and is missing some. The data contain approximately 54,000 clones, around 82% of them singletons. Germline V lookup: CDR1 SEHNR, CDR2 FQNEAQ (reference sequence). The CDR3 runs 15 residues. The ends were cut back, 4 bases at V and 4 bases at J, with 13 bases in the middle. These data originate in a study of cytomegalovirus exposure and HLA in healthy donors. Points from the study as a whole: A further, later analysis showed that HLA-associated TCR beta chains (compared with equally common others) were more clonally expanded.

The TCR was taken from a woman between 18 and 29 years old in good health and CMV-seronegative. What was sequenced was PBMCs. This chain joins TRBV7-9 and TRBJ1-4, with D maybe TRBD1 (6 bases). The CDR3 DNA is TGTGCCAGCAGCTCCTCGACAGGTCGTAATGAAAAACTGTTTTTT. Translation gives CASSSSTGRNEKLFF. Filled out from reference TRBV7-9 and TRBJ1-4, the complete variable domain reads DTGVSQNPRHKITKRGQNVTFRCDPISEHNRLYWYRQTLGQGPEFLTYFQNEAQLEKSRLLSDRFSAERPKGSFSTLEIQRTEQGDSAMYLCASSSSTGRNEKLFFGSGTQLSVL.